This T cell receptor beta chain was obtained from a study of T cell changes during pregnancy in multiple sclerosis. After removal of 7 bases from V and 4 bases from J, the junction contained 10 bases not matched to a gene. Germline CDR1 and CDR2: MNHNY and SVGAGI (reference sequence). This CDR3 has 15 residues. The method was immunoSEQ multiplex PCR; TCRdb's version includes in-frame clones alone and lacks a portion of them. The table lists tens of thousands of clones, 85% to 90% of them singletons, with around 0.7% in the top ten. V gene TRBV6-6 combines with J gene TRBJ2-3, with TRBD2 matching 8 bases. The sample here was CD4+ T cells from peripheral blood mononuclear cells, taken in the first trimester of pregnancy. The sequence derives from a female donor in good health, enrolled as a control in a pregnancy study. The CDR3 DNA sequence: TGTGCCAGCATCCCGGGACTAGGGGCACCAGATACGCAGTATTTT. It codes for CASIPGLGAPDTQYF.